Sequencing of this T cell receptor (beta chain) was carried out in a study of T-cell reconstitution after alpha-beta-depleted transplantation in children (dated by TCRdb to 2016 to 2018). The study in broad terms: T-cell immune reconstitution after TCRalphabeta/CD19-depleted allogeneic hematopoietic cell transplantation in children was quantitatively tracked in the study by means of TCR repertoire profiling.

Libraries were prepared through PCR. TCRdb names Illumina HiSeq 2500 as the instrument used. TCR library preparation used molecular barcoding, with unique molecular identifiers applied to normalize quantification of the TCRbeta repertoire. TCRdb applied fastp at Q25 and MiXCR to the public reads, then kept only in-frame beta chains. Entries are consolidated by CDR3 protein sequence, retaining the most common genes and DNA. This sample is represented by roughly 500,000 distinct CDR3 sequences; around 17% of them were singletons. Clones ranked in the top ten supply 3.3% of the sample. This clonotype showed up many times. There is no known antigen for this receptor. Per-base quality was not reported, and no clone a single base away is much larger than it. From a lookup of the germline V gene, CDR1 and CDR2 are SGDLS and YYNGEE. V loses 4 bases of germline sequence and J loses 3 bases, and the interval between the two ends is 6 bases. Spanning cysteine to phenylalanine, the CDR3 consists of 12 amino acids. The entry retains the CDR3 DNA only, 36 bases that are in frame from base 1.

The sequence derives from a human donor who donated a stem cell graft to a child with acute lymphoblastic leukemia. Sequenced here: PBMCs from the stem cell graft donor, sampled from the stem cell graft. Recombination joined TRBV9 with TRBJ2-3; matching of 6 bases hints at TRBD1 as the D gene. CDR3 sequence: CASSTGTDTQYF. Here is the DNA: TGTGCCAGCAGCACAGGGACAGATACGCAGTATTTT.